This TCR beta chain emerged from a study of shared clonotypes between healthy human individuals. For the study at large: The plates for each donor numbered three CD4 naive, three CD4 memory, two CD8 naive and one CD8 memory. Study findings and constraints: The sharing of 4% to 5.5% of naive CD4 clonotypes was seen across a handful of donors. It was only blood that was sampled, and tissue repertoires likely differ.

The protocol was immunoSEQ multiplex PCR, while the TCRdb copy is restricted to in-frame clones and leaves out a portion. The table shows roughly 2.5 million clones, with roughly nine tenths occurring only once. There are a few counts of this clone. The antigen is unknown. The CDR3 is 15 residues long. Germline CDR1 is SEHNR and CDR2 is FQNEAQ (reference sequence). Trimming at V came to 5 bases and at J to 6 bases, leaving 8 bases not matched to a gene. Sequenced input: naive CD4+ T cells sorted from blood. Subset specified: CD45RA+ positively selected. The gene calls are TRBV7-9 and TRBJ1-5; 9 bases are shared with TRBD1. This receptor was taken from a man aged 18-30 years in good health. The CDR3 DNA sequence: TGTGCCAGCAGCCCCGAGGGGACAGGGCCTCAGCCCCAGCATTTT. It translates to CASSPEGTGPQPQHF.